The 30 T cell receptor beta chains reported below all come from one sample, sequenced in a study of beta chain features in type 1 diabetes (dated by TCRdb to about 2018). Antigens for these TCRs are unknown. Results the study describes overall, beyond this receptor: A moderate but significant shortening of TCRB CDR3 length was observed in type 1 diabetes patients in all four CD4+ subsets.

To prepare the library, the immunoSEQ multiplex PCR assay was applied. The entire amount of isolated RNA was reverse transcribed using the High Capacity cDNA Reverse Transcription Kit, so the sequenced TCRB transcripts were expressed ones. Imported from immuneACCESS, the table was reduced by TCRdb to in-frame sequences with V and J called. These copies leave out some clones; in studies compared against another copy, an unresolved V gene accounts for under half, and the cause of the remainder is not known. The sample records some 660,000 clones, 11% to 15% of which are singletons. The ten largest make up approximately 0.043% of the sample. The sequencing sample was made of naive CD4+ T cells from blood. The label giving this sample's cell subset or site can be read as: true naive CD4+ T cells. The origin of the receptors is a man between 18 and 29 years old with type 1 diabetes.

This clone has only a few counts. This chain links TRBV9 with TRBJ1-2, with TRBD1 identical over 7 bases. Trimming at V came to 1 base and at J to 8 bases, leaving 5 bases not matched to a gene. Germline V CDR1 and CDR2: SGDLS, YYNGEE. This CDR3 is built from 13 residues. For the CDR3, the DNA is TGTGCCAGCAGCGTAAGTCAGGGGGTAGGCTACACCTTC. Translating it yields CASSVSQGVGYTF.

This chain uses TRBV7-9 with TRBJ2-7, with TRBD1 matching over 10 bases. The CDR3 loop spans 16 amino acids. The germline V gene encodes CDR1 SEHNR and CDR2 FQNEAQ (reference sequence). Losses at the gene ends were 5 bases for V and 5 bases for J; bases not matched to a gene: 12. The chain's CDR3 is CASSTTTGTGVHEQYF. The CDR3 DNA sequence: TGTGCCAGCAGCACAACTACCGGGACAGGGGTCCACGAGCAGTACTTC.

In its sample, this clone was seen a few times. The chain recombines TRBV28 with TRBJ1-2; D possibly corresponds to TRBD1 (6 bases). Germline assignment: CDR1 MDHEN and CDR2 SYDVKM. This CDR3 region has 14 residues. V lost 8 bases and J 4 bases, leaving 17 bases between the germline ends. The CDR3 nucleotides read TGTGCCAGCTCATACGAGGGGGGAGTCTATGGCTACACCTTC. The encoded protein is CASSYEGGVYGYTF.

The V call is TRBV7-9, the J call TRBJ2-1, with 7 bases identical to TRBD2. This CDR3 spans 14 amino acids. J gave up 6 bases and V 2 bases, and 4 bases lay outside the gene matches. The germline CDR1 and CDR2 sequences are SEHNR and FQNEAQ (reference sequence). CDR3 region: CASSLSGLVNEQFF. The CDR3 DNA sequence: TGTGCCAGCAGCTTATCCGGACTAGTCAATGAGCAGTTCTTC.

This clone showed up just a few times. This chain connects TRBV7-6 to TRBJ2-2; D gene ambiguous. The CDR3 has 14 residues. Trimming pared 0 bases from V and 6 bases from J, leaving 8 bases between. The germline gives CDR1 SGHVS, CDR2 FNYEAQ. In nucleotides, the CDR3 is TGTGCCAGCAGCTTAGCTGTGGGATCCGGGGAGCTGTTTTTT. This translates into CASSLAVGSGELFF.

This clone showed up just a few times. The J gene is TRBJ1-4, the V gene TRBV4-1; D is uncertain. V lost 2 bases and J lost 7, with 14 bases in between. The CDR3 is 15 residues long. Germline V gene lookup returns CDR1 MGHRA and CDR2 YSYEKL. The CDR3 nucleotides read TGCGCCAGCAGCCAAAGCCCACGGGCTACTGAAAAACTGTTTTTT. Translation: CASSQSPRATEKLFF.

This clone occurred a few times. In the same sample, other DNA sequences code for this CDR3. This chain uses TRBV30 with TRBJ1-2; a possible D gene is TRBD1 (5 bases). The germline CDR1 and CDR2 sequences are GTSNPN and SVGIG (reference sequence). The CDR3 consists of 12 residues. With 2 bases removed from V and 4 bases from J, the gap between germline ends came to 8 bases. The CDR3 spells CAWSSGPYGYTF. The CDR3 region has the DNA TGTGCCTGGAGTTCAGGGCCCTATGGCTACACCTTC.

This clone was counted a few times. The chain joins TRBV4-3 to TRBJ1-6, with 8 bases identical to TRBD1. Germline V gene data show CDR1 as LGHNA and CDR2 as YSLEER. This CDR3 has 14 residues. V trimming: 3 bases; J trimming: 10 bases; junction bases outside the gene matches: 5. CDR3 coding DNA: TGCGCCAGCAGCCACGGACAGGGCGAATCACCCCTCCACTTT. This gives the protein CASSHGQGESPLHF.

Regarding this clone: The junction does not match germline at one end; this may be a read error. The V and J genes are TRBV7-9 and TRBJ2-7; D is perhaps TRBD2 (5 bases). The germline CDR1 and CDR2 sequences are SEHNR and FQNEAQ (reference sequence). The CDR3 spans 11 residues. CDR3 loop: CASSLVDPRDF. In DNA form, the CDR3 reads TGTGCCAGCAGCTTAGTGGACCCGAGGGACTTC. The whole variable domain, remainder taken from reference TRBV7-9 and TRBJ2-7, is DTGVSQNPRHKITKRGQNVTFRCDPISEHNRLYWYRQTLGQGPEFLTYFQNEAQLEKSRLLSDRFSAERPKGSFSTLEIQRTEQGDSAMYLCASSLVDPRDFGPGTRLTVT.

A few counts support this clone. This chain uses TRBV28 with TRBJ2-1; D ambiguous. V dropped 5 bases and J dropped 8 bases, with 22 bases sitting between them. CDR1 MDHEN and CDR2 SYDVKM come from the germline V gene. This CDR3 is 16 amino acids long. The CDR3 coding sequence is TGTGCCAGCAGTAACGGGTTGGGCGTCTGGGTTGATGAGCAGTTCTTC. Its translation: CASSNGLGVWVDEQFF.

This clone was seen only a few times. The chain couples TRBV7-2 to TRBJ1-5, with 10 bases lining up with TRBD1. CDR3 length equals 15 residues. CDR1 is SGHTA and CDR2 is FQGNSA in the germline V gene. The V gene end was trimmed by 6 bases and the J gene end by 2 bases; junction bases not matched to a gene: 4. The chain's CDR3 is CASRSGTGGNQPQHF. Here the CDR3 DNA reads TGTGCCAGCAGATCGGGGACAGGGGGCAATCAGCCCCAGCATTTT.

This clone was detected only a few times. The V and J genes are TRBV7-3 and TRBJ1-2; D is unclear. The length of the CDR3 is 13 residues. The V and J ends lost 2 bases and 6 bases respectively, with 10 bases between them. Per germline, CDR1 SGHTA and CDR2 FQGTGA. The CDR3 DNA reads as TGTGCCAGCAGCTTACAGCTGGGCGATGGCTACACCTTC. This sequence encodes CASSLQLGDGYTF.

This sequence joins TRBV25-1 and TRBJ2-3; a weak D match, TRBD1 (8 bases). CDR1 is MGHDK and CDR2 is SYGVNS in the germline V gene. The V gene lost 3 bases and the J gene lost 6 bases, with 16 bases spanning the gap. The CDR3 extends over 15 amino acids. CDR3: CASSEDREGGDTQYF. DNA of the CDR3: TGTGCCAGCAGTGAGGACAGGGAGGGGGGGGATACGCAGTATTTT.

The V and J genes are TRBV28 and TRBJ1-1; D gene uncertain. CDR3 length: 16 amino acids. The V gene's germline CDR1 is MDHEN and CDR2 SYDVKM. V was pared by 5 bases and J by 1 base, with 17 bases between. CDR3 residues: CASSPTTSPGNTEAFF. The CDR3 nucleotides read TGTGCCAGCAGTCCGACGACATCTCCCGGGAACACTGAAGCTTTCTTT.

The chain recombines TRBV25-1 with TRBJ2-2; the D is unclear. The V gene lost 6 bases and the J gene lost 6 bases, with 5 bases spanning the gap. Germline V lookup: CDR1 MGHDK, CDR2 SYGVNS. The length of the CDR3 is 11 residues. The CDR3 DNA is TGTGCCAGCAGCTTAGCCGGGGAGCTGTTTTTT. Encoded protein: CASSLAGELFF.

This clone appeared a few times. The chain combines TRBV10-3 with TRBJ2-3, with 8 positions matching TRBD2. The CDR3 consists of 15 residues. Trimming at V came to 6 bases and at J to 2 bases, leaving 7 bases not matched to a gene. In germline, CDR1 is ENHRY, CDR2 SYGVKD. The CDR3 sequence is CAIRSTSVLTDTQYF. In DNA form, the CDR3 reads TGTGCCATCAGGTCGACTAGCGTCCTCACAGATACGCAGTATTTT.

This clone was seen only a few times. The J gene is TRBJ1-1, the V gene TRBV10-3; maybe TRBD1 (5 bases). CDR1 is ENHRY, CDR2 SYGVKD, per germline. V was cut by 3 bases and J by 1 base, with 9 bases left in between. CDR3 length: 14 residues. CDR3 in amino acids: CAISDRARNTEAFF. The CDR3 bases are TGTGCCATCAGTGACAGGGCCAGGAACACTGAAGCTTTCTTT.

The sample holds a few counts of this clone. V is TRBV7-9 and J is TRBJ1-5; tentatively, D is TRBD1 (6 bases). Looked up from germline, CDR1 is SEHNR and CDR2 is FQNEAQ (reference sequence). V was pared by 7 bases and J by 1 base, with 11 bases between. The CDR3 is 14 amino acids. In nucleotides, the CDR3 is TGTGCCAGCATCGACAGGACGAGCAATCAGCCCCAGCATTTT. Translating it yields CASIDRTSNQPQHF.

Only a few counts were recorded for this clone. V usage is TRBV11-2 and J usage is TRBJ2-3; D gene ambiguous. CDR1 is SGHAT, CDR2 FQNNGV, per germline. V shed 2 bases and J shed 0 bases, with 6 bases lying between them. This CDR3 is 14 amino acids long. The CDR3 sequence: CASSLLISTDTQYF. In DNA form, the CDR3 reads TGTGCCAGCAGCTTACTGATAAGCACAGATACGCAGTATTTT. Combining the CDR3 with reference TRBV11-2 and TRBJ2-3 gives the whole variable domain EAGVAQSPRYKIIEKRQSVAFWCNPISGHATLYWYQQILGQGPKLLIQFQNNGVVDDSQLPKDRFSAERLKGVDSTLKIQPAKLEDSAVYLCASSLLISTDTQYFGPGTRLTVL.

The chain carries TRBV6-5 and TRBJ2-1; weak D call: TRBD1 (6 bases). Trimming took 5 bases from V and 8 from J, leaving 16 bases between them. Germline V gene lookup returns CDR1 MNHEY and CDR2 SVGAGI. This CDR3 has 14 amino acids. As DNA, the CDR3 is TGTGCCAGCAGTACAATACAGGGTTACGATGAGCAGTTCTTC. Translating it yields CASSTIQGYDEQFF.

V and J are TRBV19 and TRBJ2-1, with 10 positions matching TRBD1. V dropped 5 bases and J dropped 7; count of bases not matched to a gene: 5. Germline-derived CDR1 and CDR2 are LNHDA and SQIVND (reference sequence). This CDR3 contains 14 residues. The CDR3 is CASSRTGGLNEQFF. CDR3 nucleotide sequence: TGTGCCAGTAGTCGGACAGGGGGGTTGAATGAGCAGTTCTTC.

The chain combines TRBV29-1 with TRBJ1-1; TRBD1 agrees at 7 bases. Germline-derived CDR1 and CDR2 are SQVTM and ANQGSEA. Trimming took 5 bases from V and 0 from J; bases not matched to a gene: 3. The CDR3 length is 13 residues. The CDR3 region has the DNA TGCAGCGTTTCGGGACAGTTGAACACTGAAGCTTTCTTT. It codes for CSVSGQLNTEAFF.

This clone has just a few counts. The genes are TRBV4-3 and TRBJ2-1, with D uncertain. Germline lookup yields CDR1 LGHNA and CDR2 YSLEER. This CDR3 comprises 17 residues. The ends were cut back, 2 bases at V and 2 bases at J, with 16 bases in the middle. The CDR3 nucleotides are TGCGCCAGCAGCCAATCATGGGCAGCCAATACCTACAATGAGCAGTTCTTC. Translation gives CASSQSWAANTYNEQFF.

This chain links TRBV23-1 with TRBJ2-1; 7 bases are shared with TRBD1. TRBV23-1 is labeled an ORF, and its function is uncertain. The CDR3 runs 17 residues. The trim removed 0 bases at V and 2 bases at J, leaving 7 bases unmatched. CDR3 residues: CASSQSGDRLTYNEQFF. CDR3 nucleotide sequence: TGCGCCAGCAGTCAATCGGGGGACAGACTCACCTACAATGAGCAGTTCTTC.

The chain couples TRBV7-9 to TRBJ1-5; 8 bases match TRBD1. With V trimmed by 5 bases and J by 4 bases, 4 bases remained unmatched. The CDR3 is 14 amino acids. Germline V gives CDR1 SEHNR, CDR2 FQNEAQ (reference sequence). CDR3: CASSAWTGNQPQHF. CDR3 coding DNA: TGTGCCAGCAGCGCCTGGACAGGGAATCAGCCCCAGCATTTT.

CDR3 bases: TGCGCCAGCAGCTTTACGAGGTACTTC. Residues: CASSFTRYF. V usage is TRBV5-1 and J usage is TRBJ2-7; no clear D gene. CDR1 SGHRS and CDR2 YFSETQ come from the germline V gene. V lost 2 bases and J lost 12, with 6 bases in between. CDR3 length: 9 amino acids.

This clone was observed a few times. The V and J genes are TRBV19 and TRBJ1-2; D gene uncertain. V was cut by 5 bases and J by 11 bases, with 27 bases left in between. This CDR3 is built from 16 residues. CDR1 is LNHDA and CDR2 is SQIVND in the germline V gene (reference sequence). CDR3 sequence reads: CASSPGSSAGLRRYTF. The CDR3 DNA sequence: TGTGCCAGTAGTCCCGGATCTAGTGCCGGGTTGAGAAGGTACACCTTC.

This clone was picked up a small number of times. The V gene is TRBV5-1, the J gene TRBJ2-5, with 9 bases that match TRBD2. From germline, CDR1 is SGHRS and CDR2 YFSETQ. V lost 0 bases, J lost 5 bases, and 5 bases stayed unmatched. The CDR3 is 15 amino acids. CDR3 residues: CASSLVSGSFETQYF. The CDR3 nucleotides read TGCGCCAGCAGCTTGGTTAGCGGGAGTTTTGAGACCCAGTACTTC.

This chain joins TRBV30 and TRBJ2-5; 11 nucleotides agree with TRBD1. This CDR3 spans 15 amino acids. The V gene end was trimmed by 2 bases and the J gene end by 2 bases; junction bases not matched to a gene: 4. Looked up from germline, CDR1 is GTSNPN and CDR2 is SVGIG (reference sequence). The CDR3 region is CAWSTGTGGQETQYF. The DNA of the CDR3 is TGTGCCTGGAGTACCGGGACAGGGGGGCAAGAGACCCAGTACTTC.

V and J are TRBV4-3 and TRBJ2-7, with D tentatively TRBD1 (5 bases). CDR1 and CDR2 from the germline V gene are LGHNA and YSLEER. The CDR3 is made up of 18 amino acids. Trimming took 0 bases from V and 1 from J, leaving 19 bases between them. This chain's CDR3 is CASSQDWSLRVYSYEQYF. CDR3 sequence (DNA): TGCGCCAGCAGCCAAGATTGGTCCCTCAGGGTTTATTCCTACGAGCAGTACTTC.